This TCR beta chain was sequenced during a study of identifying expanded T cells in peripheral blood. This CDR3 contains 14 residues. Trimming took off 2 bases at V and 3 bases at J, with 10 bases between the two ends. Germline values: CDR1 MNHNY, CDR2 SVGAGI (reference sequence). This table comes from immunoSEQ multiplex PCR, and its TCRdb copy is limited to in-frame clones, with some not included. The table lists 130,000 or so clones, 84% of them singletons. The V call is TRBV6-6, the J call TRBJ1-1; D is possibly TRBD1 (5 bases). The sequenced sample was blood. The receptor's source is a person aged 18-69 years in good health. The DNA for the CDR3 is TGTGCCAGCAGTTACGCTGGGGCTTACACTGAAGCTTTCTTT. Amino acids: CASSYAGAYTEAFF.